The 11 T cell receptor beta chains below come from one sample, sequenced in a study of blood T cell repertoires in COVID-19. Measured with immunoSEQ multiplex PCR; TCRdb has only the in-frame clones, and not every one. The sample carries roughly 140,000 clones, roughly 79% recorded once. Sequenced sample: peripheral blood. The source is a man aged 50-59 years with active or convalescent COVID-19.

The genes are TRBV5-4 and TRBJ2-7; the match to TRBD2 covers 7 bases. The CDR3 contains 12 residues. CDR1 and CDR2 from the germline V gene are SGHNT and YYREEE (reference sequence). Trimming at V came to 4 bases and at J to 3 bases, leaving 1 base not matched to a gene. The CDR3 region has the DNA TGTGCCAGCAGCCGGGACTACTACGAGCAGTACTTC. This sequence encodes CASSRDYYEQYF.

The CDR3 sequence: CASSHQQGSYGYTF. Here the CDR3 DNA reads TGCGCCAGCAGCCATCAACAGGGTTCCTATGGCTACACCTTC. The J gene is TRBJ1-2, the V gene TRBV4-1; TRBD1 might be the D (6 bases). The CDR3 sequence is 14 residues long. The V gene's germline CDR1 is MGHRA and CDR2 YSYEKL. Trimming stripped 3 bases from V and 4 bases from J, with 12 bases between.

The chain is built from TRBV7-2 and TRBJ1-4; possible D gene TRBD1, 5 bases. Germline CDR1 is SGHTA and CDR2 is FQGNSA. The germline V and J ends were trimmed by 5 bases and 4 bases, with 17 bases remaining between them. This CDR3 is built from 16 residues. The CDR3 nucleotides read TGTGCCAGCAGCCTTGGGTGGCAGGGCATTAATGAAAAACTGTTTTTT. Amino acid sequence: CASSLGWQGINEKLFF.

The chain recombines TRBV28 with TRBJ1-2; D gene uncertain. There are 11 residues in the CDR3. Trimming removed 5 bases at V and 7 bases at J, with 8 bases between. Germline V gene lookup returns CDR1 MDHEN and CDR2 SYDVKM. CDR3 DNA: TGTGCCAGCAGTACGGGAATTGGCTACACCTTC. It codes for CASSTGIGYTF.

The chain is built from TRBV13 and TRBJ1-6; unclear D gene. Deletions cut 0 bases from V and 0 bases from J, with 6 bases between. The CDR3 sequence is 16 residues long. CDR1 PRHDT and CDR2 FYEKMQ come from the germline V gene (reference sequence). The DNA of the CDR3 is TGTGCCAGCAGCTTAGGCTTGAGCTCCTATAATTCACCCCTCCACTTT. As protein: CASSLGLSSYNSPLHF.

The chain is built from TRBV9 and TRBJ2-7, with 8 bases lining up with TRBD2. CDR3 length equals 15 residues. Germline-derived CDR1 and CDR2 are SGDLS and YYNGEE. Germline trimming cut 4 bases from V and 3 bases from J; bases unmatched to any gene: 9. The CDR3 DNA reads as TGTGCCAGCAGCCCCGATGGGACTAGTCTCTACGAGCAGTACTTC. Translating it yields CASSPDGTSLYEQYF.

The chain joins TRBV28 to TRBJ2-7, with D unclear. The CDR3 is made up of 16 amino acids. Trimming cost V 5 bases and J 1 base, with 18 bases left between them. CDR1 is MDHEN and CDR2 is SYDVKM in the germline V gene. The CDR3: CASSVGPPRRSYEQYF. In DNA, the CDR3 is TGTGCCAGCAGTGTAGGTCCGCCGCGGCGTTCCTACGAGCAGTACTTC.

The chain links TRBV19 to TRBJ1-6, with a weak D call TRBD1 (6 bases). This CDR3 has 16 residues. Trimming stripped 8 bases from V and 0 bases from J, with 14 bases between. Per the germline V gene, CDR1 is LNHDA and CDR2 is SQIVND (reference sequence). This chain's CDR3 is CASGGGQSSYNSPLHF. CDR3 nucleotides: TGTGCCAGTGGCGGGGGGCAGAGCTCCTATAATTCACCCCTCCACTTT.

CDR3: CASSQELAGLGYNEQFF. In DNA, the CDR3 is TGTGCCAGCAGCCAGGAACTAGCGGGATTGGGGTACAATGAGCAGTTCTTC. The rearrangement uses TRBV7-9 and TRBJ2-1, with 10 bases lining up with TRBD2. This CDR3 region has 17 residues. V gave up 5 bases and J gave up 4 bases; unmatched junction bases: 11. Per germline, CDR1 SEHNR and CDR2 FQNEAQ (reference sequence).

This chain links TRBV6-5 with TRBJ1-3; D ambiguous. This CDR3 has 14 residues. Germline CDR1 and CDR2: MNHEY and SVGAGI. V was pared by 8 bases and J by 2 bases, with 13 bases between. CDR3 in DNA: TGTGCCAGCCAACTGGGAGGGCCTGGAAACACCATATATTTT. The encoded protein is CASQLGGPGNTIYF.

The V call is TRBV2, the J call TRBJ1-5; 7 bases map to TRBD1. J gave up 5 bases and V 3 bases, and 4 bases lay outside the gene matches. The germline gives CDR1 SNHLY, CDR2 FYNNEI. The CDR3 has 14 residues. The CDR3 bases are TGTGCCAGCAGTGATGTGGGACAGTATCAGCCCCAGCATTTT. This codes for CASSDVGQYQPQHF.